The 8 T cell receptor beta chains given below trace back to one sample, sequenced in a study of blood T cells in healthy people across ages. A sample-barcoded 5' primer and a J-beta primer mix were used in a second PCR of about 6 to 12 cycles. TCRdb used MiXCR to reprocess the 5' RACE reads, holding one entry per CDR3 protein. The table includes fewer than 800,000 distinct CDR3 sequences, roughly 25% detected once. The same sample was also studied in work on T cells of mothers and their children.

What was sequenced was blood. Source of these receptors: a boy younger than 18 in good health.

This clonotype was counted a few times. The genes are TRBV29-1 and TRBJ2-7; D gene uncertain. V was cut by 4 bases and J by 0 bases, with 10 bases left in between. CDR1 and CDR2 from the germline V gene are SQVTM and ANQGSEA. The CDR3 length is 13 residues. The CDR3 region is CSVVYIDSYEQYF. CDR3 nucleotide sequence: TGCAGCGTTGTCTACATAGACTCCTACGAGCAGTACTTC.

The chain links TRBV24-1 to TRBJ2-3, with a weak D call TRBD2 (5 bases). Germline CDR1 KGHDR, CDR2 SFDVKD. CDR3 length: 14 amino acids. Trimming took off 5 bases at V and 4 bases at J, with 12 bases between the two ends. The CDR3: CATSGFSEADTQYF. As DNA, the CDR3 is TGTGCCACCAGTGGGTTTTCGGAGGCAGATACGCAGTATTTT.

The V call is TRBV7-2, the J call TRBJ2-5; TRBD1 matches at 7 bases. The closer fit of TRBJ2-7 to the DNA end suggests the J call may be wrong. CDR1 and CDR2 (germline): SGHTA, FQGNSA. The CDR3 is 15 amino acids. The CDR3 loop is CASSVTGTDYYEQYF. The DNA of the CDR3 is TGTGCCAGCAGCGTCACCGGGACAGACTACTACGAGCAGTACTTC.

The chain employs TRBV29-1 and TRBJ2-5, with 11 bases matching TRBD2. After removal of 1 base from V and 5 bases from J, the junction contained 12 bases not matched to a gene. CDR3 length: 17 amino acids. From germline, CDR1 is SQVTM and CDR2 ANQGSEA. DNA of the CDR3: TGCAGCGTTGAAGGAGTAGGTAGCGGGAGGGCCCGGGAGACCCAGTACTTC. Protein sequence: CSVEGVGSGRARETQYF.

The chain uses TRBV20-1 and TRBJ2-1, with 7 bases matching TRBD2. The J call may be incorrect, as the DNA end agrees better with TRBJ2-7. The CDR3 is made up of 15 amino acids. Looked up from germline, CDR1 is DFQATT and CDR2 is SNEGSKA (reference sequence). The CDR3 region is CSASESSGPPYEQYF. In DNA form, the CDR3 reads TGCAGTGCTTCGGAGTCTAGCGGACCTCCCTACGAGCAGTACTTC.

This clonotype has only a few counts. CDR3 nucleotides: TGTGCCAGCGGATTGACTAGTGGACTTTACGAGCAGTACTTC. Amino acid sequence: CASGLTSGLYEQYF. The chain links TRBV27 to TRBJ2-7; D possibly corresponds to TRBD2 (6 bases). Germline V gene lookup returns CDR1 MNHEY and CDR2 SMNVEV (reference sequence). The V end lost 8 bases, the J end lost 4 bases, and 18 bases lay between the germline ends. This CDR3 is built from 14 residues.

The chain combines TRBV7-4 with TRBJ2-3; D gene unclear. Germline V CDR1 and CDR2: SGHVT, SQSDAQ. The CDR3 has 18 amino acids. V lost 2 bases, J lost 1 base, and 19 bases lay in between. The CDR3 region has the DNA TGTGCCAGCAGCTTAAGAGGTCTCGCACTAAGACGCACAGATACGCAGTATTTT. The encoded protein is CASSLRGLALRRTDTQYF.

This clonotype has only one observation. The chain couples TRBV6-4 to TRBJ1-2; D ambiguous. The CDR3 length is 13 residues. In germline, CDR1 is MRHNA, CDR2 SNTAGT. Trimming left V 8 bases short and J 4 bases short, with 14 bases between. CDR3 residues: CASDRIASYGYTF. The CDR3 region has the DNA TGTGCCAGCGATCGTATAGCCTCCTATGGCTACACCTTC.